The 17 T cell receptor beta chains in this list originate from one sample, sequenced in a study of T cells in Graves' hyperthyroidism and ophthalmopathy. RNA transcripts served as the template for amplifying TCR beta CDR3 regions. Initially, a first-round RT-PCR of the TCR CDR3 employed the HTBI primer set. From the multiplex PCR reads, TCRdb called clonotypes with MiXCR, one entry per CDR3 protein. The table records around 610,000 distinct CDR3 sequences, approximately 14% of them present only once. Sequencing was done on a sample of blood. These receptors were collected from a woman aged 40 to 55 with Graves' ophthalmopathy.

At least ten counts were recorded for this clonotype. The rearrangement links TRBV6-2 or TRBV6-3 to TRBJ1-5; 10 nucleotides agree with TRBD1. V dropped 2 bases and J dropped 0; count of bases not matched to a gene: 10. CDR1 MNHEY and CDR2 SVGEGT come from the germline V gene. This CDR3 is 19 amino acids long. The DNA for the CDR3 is TGTGCCAGCAGTTACCCTTCCGGGACAGGGGATAGTAGCAATCAGCCCCAGCATTTT. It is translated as CASSYPSGTGDSSNQPQHF.

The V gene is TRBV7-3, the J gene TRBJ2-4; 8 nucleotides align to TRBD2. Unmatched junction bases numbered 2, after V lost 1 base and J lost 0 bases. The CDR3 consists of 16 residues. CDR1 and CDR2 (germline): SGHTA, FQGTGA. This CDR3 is CASSLSTSGAKNIQYF. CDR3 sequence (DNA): TGTGCCAGCAGCTTAAGCACTAGCGGAGCCAAAAACATTCAGTACTTC.

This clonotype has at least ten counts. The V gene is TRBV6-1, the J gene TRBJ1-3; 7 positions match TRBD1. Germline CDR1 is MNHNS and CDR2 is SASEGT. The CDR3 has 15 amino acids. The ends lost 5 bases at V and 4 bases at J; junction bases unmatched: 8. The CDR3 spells CASSRRGTEGNTIYF. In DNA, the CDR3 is TGTGCCAGCAGTAGACGGGGGACAGAAGGAAACACCATATATTTT.

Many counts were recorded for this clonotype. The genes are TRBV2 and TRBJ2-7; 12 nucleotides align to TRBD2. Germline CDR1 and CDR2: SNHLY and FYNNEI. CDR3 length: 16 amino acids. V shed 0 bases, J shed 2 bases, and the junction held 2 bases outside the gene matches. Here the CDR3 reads CASSEALAGGAYEQYF. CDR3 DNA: TGTGCCAGCAGTGAAGCGCTAGCGGGGGGGGCCTACGAGCAGTACTTC. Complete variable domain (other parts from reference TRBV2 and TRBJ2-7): EPEVTQTPSHQVTQMGQEVILRCVPISNHLYFYWYRQILGQKVEFLVSFYNNEISEKSEIFDDQFSVERPDGSNFTLKIRSTKLEDSAMYFCASSEALAGGAYEQYFGPGTRLTVT.

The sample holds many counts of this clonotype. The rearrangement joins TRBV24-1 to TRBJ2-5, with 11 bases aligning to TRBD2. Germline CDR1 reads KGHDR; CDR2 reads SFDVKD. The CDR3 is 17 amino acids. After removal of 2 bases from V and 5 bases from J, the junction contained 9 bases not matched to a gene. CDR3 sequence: CATSDYSLAGDGETQYF. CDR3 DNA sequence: TGTGCCACCAGTGATTATTCACTAGCGGGGGACGGGGAGACCCAGTACTTC.

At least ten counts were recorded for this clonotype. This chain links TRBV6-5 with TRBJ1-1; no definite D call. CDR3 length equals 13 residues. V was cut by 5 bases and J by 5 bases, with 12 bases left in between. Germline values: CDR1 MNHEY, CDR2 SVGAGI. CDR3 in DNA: TGTGCCAGCAGTAACAACCTAGTGACTGAAGCTTTCTTT. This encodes CASSNNLVTEAFF.

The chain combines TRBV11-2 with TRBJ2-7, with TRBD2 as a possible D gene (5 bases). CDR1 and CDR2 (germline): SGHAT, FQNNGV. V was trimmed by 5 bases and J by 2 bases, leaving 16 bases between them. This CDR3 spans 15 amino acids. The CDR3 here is CASSVREGSTYEQYF. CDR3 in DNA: TGTGCCAGCAGCGTTCGAGAAGGGAGTACCTACGAGCAGTACTTC.

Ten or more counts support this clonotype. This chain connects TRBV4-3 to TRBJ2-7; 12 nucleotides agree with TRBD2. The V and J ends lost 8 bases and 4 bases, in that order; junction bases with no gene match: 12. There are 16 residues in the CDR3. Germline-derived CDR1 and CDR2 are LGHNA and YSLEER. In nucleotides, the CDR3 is TGCGCCAGCTCCCAGCAGCTAGCGGGAGGGGTATACGAGCAGTACTTC. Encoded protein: CASSQQLAGGVYEQYF.

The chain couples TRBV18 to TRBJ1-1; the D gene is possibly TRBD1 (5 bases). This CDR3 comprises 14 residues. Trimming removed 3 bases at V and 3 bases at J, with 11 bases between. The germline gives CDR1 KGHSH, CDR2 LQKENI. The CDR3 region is CASSPTVKDTEAFF. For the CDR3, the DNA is TGTGCCAGCTCACCGACAGTCAAGGACACTGAAGCTTTCTTT.

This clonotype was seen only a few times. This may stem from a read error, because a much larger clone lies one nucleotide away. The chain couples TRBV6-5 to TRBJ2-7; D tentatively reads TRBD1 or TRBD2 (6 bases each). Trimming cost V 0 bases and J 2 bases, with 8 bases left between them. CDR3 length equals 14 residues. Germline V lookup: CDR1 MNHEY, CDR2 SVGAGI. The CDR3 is CASSYSEGAYEQYF. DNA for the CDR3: TGTGCCAGCAGTTACTCGGAGGGGGCCTACGAGCAGTACTTC.

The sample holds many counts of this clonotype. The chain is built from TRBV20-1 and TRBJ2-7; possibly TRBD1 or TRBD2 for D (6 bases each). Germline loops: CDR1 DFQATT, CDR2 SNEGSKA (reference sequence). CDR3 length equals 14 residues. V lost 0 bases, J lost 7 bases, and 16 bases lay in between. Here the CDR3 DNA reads TGCAGTGCTAGAGAACACTCAGGGGAGGAGGAGCAGTACTTC. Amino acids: CSAREHSGEEEQYF.

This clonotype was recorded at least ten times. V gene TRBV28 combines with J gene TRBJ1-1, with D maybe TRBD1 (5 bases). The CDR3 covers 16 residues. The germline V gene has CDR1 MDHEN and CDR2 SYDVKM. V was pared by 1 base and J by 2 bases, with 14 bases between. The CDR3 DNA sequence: TGTGCCAGCAGTTTATTCCGGGGCCCTGACAACACTGAAGCTTTCTTT. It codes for CASSLFRGPDNTEAFF.

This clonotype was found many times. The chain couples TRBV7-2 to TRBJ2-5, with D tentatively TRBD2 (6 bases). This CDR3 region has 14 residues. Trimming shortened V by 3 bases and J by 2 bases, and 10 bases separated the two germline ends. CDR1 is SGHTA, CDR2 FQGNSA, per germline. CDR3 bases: TGTGCCAGCAGCTTTGAACTAGCTCAAGAGACCCAGTACTTC. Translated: CASSFELAQETQYF.

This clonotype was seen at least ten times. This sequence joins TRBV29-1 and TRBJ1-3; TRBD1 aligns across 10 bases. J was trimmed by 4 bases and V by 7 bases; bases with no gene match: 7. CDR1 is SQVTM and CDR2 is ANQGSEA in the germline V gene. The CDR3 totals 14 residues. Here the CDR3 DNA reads TGCAGCGGAGGGACAGGGGCCGCCGGAAACACCATATATTTT. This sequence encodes CSGGTGAAGNTIYF.

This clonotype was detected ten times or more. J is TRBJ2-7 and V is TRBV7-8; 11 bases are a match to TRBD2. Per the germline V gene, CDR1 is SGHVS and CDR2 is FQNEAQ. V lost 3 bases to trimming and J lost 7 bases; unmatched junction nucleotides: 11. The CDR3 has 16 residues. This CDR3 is CASSLVELAGVREQYF. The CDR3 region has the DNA TGTGCCAGCAGCTTGGTCGAACTAGCGGGAGTGAGGGAGCAGTACTTC.

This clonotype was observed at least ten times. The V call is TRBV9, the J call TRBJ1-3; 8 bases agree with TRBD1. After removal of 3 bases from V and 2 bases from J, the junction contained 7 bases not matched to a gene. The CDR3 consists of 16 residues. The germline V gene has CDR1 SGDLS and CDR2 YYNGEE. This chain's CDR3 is CASSETGDLAGNTIYF. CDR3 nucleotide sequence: TGTGCCAGCAGCGAGACAGGGGATCTCGCTGGAAACACCATATATTTT.

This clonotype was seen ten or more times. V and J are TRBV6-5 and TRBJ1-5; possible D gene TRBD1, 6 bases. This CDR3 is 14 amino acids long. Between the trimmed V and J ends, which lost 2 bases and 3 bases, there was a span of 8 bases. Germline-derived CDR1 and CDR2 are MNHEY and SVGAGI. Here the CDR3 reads CASSYKGDNQPQHF. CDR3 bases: TGTGCCAGCAGTTACAAGGGGGACAATCAGCCCCAGCATTTT.